These 3 T cell receptor beta chains share one sample of origin, sequenced in a study of T cell changes during pregnancy in multiple sclerosis. Only in-frame clones appear in the TCRdb table, and some are missing; sequencing was by immunoSEQ multiplex PCR. The repertoire holds 90,000 to 120,000 clones, with just over 90% as singletons. The specimen comprised peripheral blood, sampled after pregnancy. These receptors were collected from a female donor with multiple sclerosis, enrolled in a pregnancy study.

The chain employs TRBV6-5 and TRBJ1-3; 9 positions match TRBD1. The V gene's germline CDR1 is MNHEY and CDR2 SVGAGI. V shed 7 bases, J shed 8 bases, and the junction held 9 bases outside the gene matches. The CDR3 runs to 14 residues. The DNA of the CDR3 is TGTGCCAGCACCTCCCCGGGACAGGGAGACACCATATATTTT. Translated, it gives CASTSPGQGDTIYF.

The V and J genes are TRBV29-1 and TRBJ2-3, with TRBD2 identical over 8 bases. With V trimmed by 7 bases and J by 2 bases, 5 bases remained unmatched. Germline V CDR1 and CDR2: SQVTM, ANQGSEA. This CDR3 comprises 13 residues. The CDR3 here is CSGAGGNTDTQYF. In nucleotides, the CDR3 is TGCAGCGGGGCGGGGGGAAACACAGATACGCAGTATTTT.

The chain uses TRBV7-9 and TRBJ1-1, with D unresolved. V was cut by 4 bases and J by 1 base, with 10 bases left in between. The CDR3 runs to 14 residues. Germline CDR1 SEHNR, CDR2 FQNEAQ (reference sequence). DNA of the CDR3: TGTGCCAGCAGCTCCCACAGTGGGAACACTGAAGCTTTCTTT. This encodes CASSSHSGNTEAFF.